The rows below give T cell receptor beta chains drawn from one sample of a study of T cells in Graves' hyperthyroidism and ophthalmopathy. From the multiplex PCR reads, TCRdb called clonotypes with MiXCR, one entry per CDR3 protein. This sample yields about 110,000 distinct CDR3 sequences, of which approximately 15% are seen a single time; 35% to 45% belongs to the top ten. Sequencing used blood. Receptors were obtained from a woman aged 45-59 years with Graves' hyperthyroidism. CDR3s include the opening cysteine and the closing phenylalanine or tryptophan. The D gene is left open where the match is weak. For some rows the clone size is stated as once, few or many, or as a class when expanded; others skip it.

TRBV28	many	.	TRBJ2-1	CASTPPAPAYNEQFF	TGTGCCAGCACCCCCCCCGCGCCCGCGTACAATGAGCAGTTCTTC
TRBV18	many	.	TRBJ2-6	CASSPISGSGANVLTF	TGTGCCAGCTCACCAATTTCAGGCTCTGGGGCCAACGTCCTGACTTTC
TRBV11-3	.	TRBD1	TRBJ2-1	CASSSNDGTGTYNEQFF	TGTGCCAGCAGCTCAAACGACGGGACAGGGACATACAATGAGCAGTTCTTC
TRBV2	many	.	TRBJ2-3	CASSLVGISDTQYF	TGTGCCAGCAGTCTGGTTGGGATCTCAGATACGCAGTATTTT
TRBV20-1	many	.	TRBJ1-1	CSAGPNTEAFF	TGCAGTGCTGGACCTAACACTGAAGCTTTCTTT
TRBV7-2	many	TRBD2	TRBJ2-7	CASSFTMAGGGEQYF	TGTGCCAGCAGCTTTACGATGGCGGGAGGCGGAGAGCAGTACTTC
TRBV12-3/TRBV12-4	.	.	TRBJ2-3	CASSLGGVGYDTQYF	TGTGCCAGCAGTTTAGGCGGGGTAGGATATGATACGCAGTATTTT
TRBV4-2	few	TRBD2	TRBJ2-7	CASSQDLWTSDPYEQYF	TGTGCCAGCAGCCAAGACCTCTGGACTAGCGACCCCTACGAGCAGTACTTC
TRBV20-1	many	.	TRBJ2-3	CSSTSTDTQYF	TGCAGTTCTACTAGCACAGATACGCAGTATTTT
TRBV2	many	.	TRBJ1-2	CASSGTAETYYGYTF	TGTGCCAGCAGTGGGACAGCTGAAACTTACTATGGCTACACCTTC
TRBV27	many	.	TRBJ2-1	CASSLGKYYEQFF	TGTGCCAGCAGTTTAGGCAAGTACTACGAGCAGTTCTTC
TRBV7-2	many	.	TRBJ1-1	CASSTHGPMNTEAFF	TGTGCCAGCAGCACCCACGGACCCATGAACACTGAAGCTTTCTTT
TRBV3-1	many	.	TRBJ1-1	CASSQGGTAEAFF	TGTGCCAGCAGCCAGGGTGGGACTGCGGAAGCTTTCTTT
TRBV4-2	many	.	TRBJ2-3	CASSQDGGRGTQYF	TGTGCCAGCAGCCAAGATGGGGGGCGGGGTACGCAGTATTTT
TRBV20-1	many	.	TRBJ2-7	CSARTGGREQYF	TGCAGTGCTAGGACTGGGGGGAGGGAGCAGTACTTC
TRBV25-1	many	.	TRBJ2-1	CASSEYSRSQFF	TGTGCCAGCAGTGAATATAGCCGGTCTCAGTTCTTC
TRBV4-2	many	.	TRBJ2-3	CASSQQASSTDTQYF	TGTGCCAGCAGCCAGCAGGCCTCTAGCACAGATACGCAGTATTTT
TRBV3-1	many	TRBD1	TRBJ2-5	CASSTDREETQYF	TGTGCCAGCAGCACCGACAGGGAAGAGACCCAGTACTTC
TRBV7-8	many	.	TRBJ2-3	CASSLGVGASTDTQYF	TGTGCCAGCAGCTTAGGTGTCGGAGCCAGCACAGATACGCAGTATTTT
TRBV30	few	.	TRBJ1-4	CAWSDSPNEKLFF	TGTGCCTGGAGCGACAGCCCAAATGAAAAACTGTTTTTT
TRBV5-1	many	.	TRBJ1-1	CASSSVWGTNTEAFF	TGCGCCAGCAGCTCGGTTTGGGGGACGAACACTGAAGCTTTCTTT
TRBV29-1	many	TRBD2	TRBJ2-1	CSAAPSGSLNEQFF	TGCAGCGCCGCCCCTAGCGGGAGTCTCAATGAGCAGTTCTTC
TRBV5-1	.	.	TRBJ2-5	CASSGQGPRWTQYF	TGCGCCAGCAGCGGCCAGGGACCACGATGGACCCAGTACTTC
TRBV24-1	many	.	TRBJ2-3	CATSDLEAKPDTQYF	TGTGCCACCAGTGATCTCGAGGCCAAGCCAGATACGCAGTATTTT